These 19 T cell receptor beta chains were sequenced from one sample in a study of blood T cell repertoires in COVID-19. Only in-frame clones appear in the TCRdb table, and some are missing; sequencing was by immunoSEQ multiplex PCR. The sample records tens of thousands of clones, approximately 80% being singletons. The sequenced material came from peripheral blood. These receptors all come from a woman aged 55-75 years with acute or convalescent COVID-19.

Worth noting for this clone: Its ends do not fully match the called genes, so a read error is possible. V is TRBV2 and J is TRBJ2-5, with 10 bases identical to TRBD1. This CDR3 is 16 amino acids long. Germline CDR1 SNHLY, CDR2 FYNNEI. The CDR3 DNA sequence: TGTGCCAACAGTCAAACCGGGACAGGGGCTTGGGAGACCCAGTACTTC. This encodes CANSQTGTGAWETQYF.

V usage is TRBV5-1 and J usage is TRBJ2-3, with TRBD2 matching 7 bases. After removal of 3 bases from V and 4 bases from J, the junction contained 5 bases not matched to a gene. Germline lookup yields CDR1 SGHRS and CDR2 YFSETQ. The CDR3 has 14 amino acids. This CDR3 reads CASSSGTIADTQYF. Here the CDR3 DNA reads TGCGCCAGCAGCTCTGGGACTATAGCAGATACGCAGTATTTT.

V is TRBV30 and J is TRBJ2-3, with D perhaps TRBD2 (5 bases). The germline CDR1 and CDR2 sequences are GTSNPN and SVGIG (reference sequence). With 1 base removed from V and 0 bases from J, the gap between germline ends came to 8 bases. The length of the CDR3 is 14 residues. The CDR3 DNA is TGTGCCTGGAGTGGCGGGTATAGCACAGATACGCAGTATTTT. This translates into CAWSGGYSTDTQYF. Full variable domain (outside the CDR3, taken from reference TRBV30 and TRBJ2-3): SQTIHQWPATLVQPVGSPLSLECTVEGTSNPNLYWYRQAAGRGLQLLFYSVGIGQISSEVPQNLSASRPQDRQFILSSKKLLLSDSGFYLCAWSGGYSTDTQYFGPGTRLTVL.

CDR3 region: CASSPRSNQPQHF. The CDR3 nucleotides are TGTGCCAGCAGTCCGAGGAGCAATCAGCCCCAGCATTTT. The gene calls are TRBV16 and TRBJ1-5, with D uncertain. The CDR3 is 13 amino acids. Germline assignment: CDR1 KGHSY and CDR2 FQNENV. Trimming pared 6 bases from V and 1 base from J, leaving 7 bases between.

The CDR3 sequence: CASSLTQGADTEAFF. CDR3 bases: TGTGCCAGCAGCCTAACGCAGGGGGCCGACACTGAAGCTTTCTTT. The chain combines TRBV3-1 (or the pseudogene TRBV3-2) with TRBJ1-1, with 8 bases aligning to TRBD1. V was clipped by 4 bases and J by 3 bases; unmatched bases: 7. The germline CDR1 and CDR2 sequences are LGHDT and YNNKEL (reference sequence). This CDR3 contains 15 residues.

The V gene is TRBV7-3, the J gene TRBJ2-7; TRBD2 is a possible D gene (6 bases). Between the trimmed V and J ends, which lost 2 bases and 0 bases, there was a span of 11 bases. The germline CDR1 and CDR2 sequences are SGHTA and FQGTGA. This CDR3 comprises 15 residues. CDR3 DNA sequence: TGTGCCAGCAGCTTATATGGTAGCGGCTCCTACGAGCAGTACTTC. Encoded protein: CASSLYGSGSYEQYF.

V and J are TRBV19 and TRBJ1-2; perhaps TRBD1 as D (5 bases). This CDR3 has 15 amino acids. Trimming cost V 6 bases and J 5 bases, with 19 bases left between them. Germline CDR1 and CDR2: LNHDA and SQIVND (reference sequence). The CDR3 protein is CASRDIRSSLYGYTF. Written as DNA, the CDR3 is TGTGCCAGTAGGGACATAAGATCGAGCCTATATGGCTACACCTTC.

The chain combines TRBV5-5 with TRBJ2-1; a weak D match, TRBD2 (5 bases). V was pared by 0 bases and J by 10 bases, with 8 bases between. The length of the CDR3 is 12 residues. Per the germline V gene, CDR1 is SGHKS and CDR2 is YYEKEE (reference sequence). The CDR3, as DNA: TGTGCCAGCAGCTTGGTGGGGAGAGAGCAGTTCTTC. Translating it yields CASSLVGREQFF.

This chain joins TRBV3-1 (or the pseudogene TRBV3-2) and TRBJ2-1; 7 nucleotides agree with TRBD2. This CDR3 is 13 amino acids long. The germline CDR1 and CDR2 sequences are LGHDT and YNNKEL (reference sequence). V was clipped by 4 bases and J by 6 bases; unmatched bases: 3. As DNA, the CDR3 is TGTGCCAGCAGCCGACTAGCAGGCAATGAGCAGTTCTTC. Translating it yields CASSRLAGNEQFF.

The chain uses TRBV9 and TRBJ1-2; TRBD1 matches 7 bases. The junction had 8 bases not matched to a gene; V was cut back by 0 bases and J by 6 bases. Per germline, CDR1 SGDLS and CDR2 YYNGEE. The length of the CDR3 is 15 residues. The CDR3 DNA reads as TGTGCCAGCAGCGTAGGACAGGGCTTTATCGATGGCTACACCTTC. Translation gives CASSVGQGFIDGYTF.

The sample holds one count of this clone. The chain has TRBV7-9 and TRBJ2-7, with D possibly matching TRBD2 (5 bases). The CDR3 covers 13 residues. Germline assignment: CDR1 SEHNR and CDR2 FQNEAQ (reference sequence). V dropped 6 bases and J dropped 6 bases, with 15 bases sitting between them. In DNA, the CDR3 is TGTGCCAGCAGACTAGTCAGCGTTTTCGAGCAGTACTTC. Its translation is CASRLVSVFEQYF.

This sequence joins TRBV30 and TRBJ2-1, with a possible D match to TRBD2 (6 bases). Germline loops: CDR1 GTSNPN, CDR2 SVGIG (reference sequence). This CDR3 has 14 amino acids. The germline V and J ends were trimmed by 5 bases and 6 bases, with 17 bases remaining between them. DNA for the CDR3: TGTGCCTGGGGTCCGGGACTCCCACTCAATGAGCAGTTCTTC. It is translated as CAWGPGLPLNEQFF.

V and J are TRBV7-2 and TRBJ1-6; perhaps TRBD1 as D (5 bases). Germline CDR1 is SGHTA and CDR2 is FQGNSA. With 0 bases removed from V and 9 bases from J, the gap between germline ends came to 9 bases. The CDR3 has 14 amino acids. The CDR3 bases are TGTGCCAGCAGCTTAGCTGGGGGGGTTTCACCCCTCCACTTT. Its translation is CASSLAGGVSPLHF.

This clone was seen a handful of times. The CDR3 DNA reads TGTGCCAGCAGCTTAGTAGGGGGATTTTACAATGAGCAGTTCTTC. Translating it yields CASSLVGGFYNEQFF. The rearrangement links TRBV7-2 to TRBJ2-1, with a possible D match to TRBD1 (6 bases). The V gene lost 1 base and the J gene lost 4 bases, with 11 bases spanning the gap. This CDR3 spans 15 amino acids. The germline V gene has CDR1 SGHTA and CDR2 FQGNSA.

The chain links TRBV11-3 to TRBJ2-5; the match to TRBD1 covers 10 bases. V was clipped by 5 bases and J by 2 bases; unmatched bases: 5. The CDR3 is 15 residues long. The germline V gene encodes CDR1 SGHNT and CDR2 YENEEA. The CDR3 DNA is TGTGCCAGCAGCCAGGGACAGGGGATGCAAGAGACCCAGTACTTC. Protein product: CASSQGQGMQETQYF.

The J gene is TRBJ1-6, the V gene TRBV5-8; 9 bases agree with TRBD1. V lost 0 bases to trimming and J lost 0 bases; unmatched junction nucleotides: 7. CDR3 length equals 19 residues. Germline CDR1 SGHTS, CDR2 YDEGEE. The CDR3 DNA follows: TGTGCCAGCAGCTTGGGGACAGGGGCGAGGAGCTCCTATAATTCACCCCTCCACTTT. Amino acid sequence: CASSLGTGARSSYNSPLHF.

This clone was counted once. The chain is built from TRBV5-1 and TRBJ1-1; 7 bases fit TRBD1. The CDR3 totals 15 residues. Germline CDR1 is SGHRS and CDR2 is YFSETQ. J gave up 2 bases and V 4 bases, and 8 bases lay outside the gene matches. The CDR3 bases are TGCGCCAGCAGCCCGGGGACAGACCGTAACACTGAAGCTTTCTTT. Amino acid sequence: CASSPGTDRNTEAFF.

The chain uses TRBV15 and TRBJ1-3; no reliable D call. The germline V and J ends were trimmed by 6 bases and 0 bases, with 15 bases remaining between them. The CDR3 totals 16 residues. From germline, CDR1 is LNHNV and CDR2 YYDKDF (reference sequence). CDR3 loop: CATRPGGGLSGNTIYF. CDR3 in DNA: TGTGCCACCAGGCCAGGTGGCGGACTCTCTGGAAACACCATATATTTT.

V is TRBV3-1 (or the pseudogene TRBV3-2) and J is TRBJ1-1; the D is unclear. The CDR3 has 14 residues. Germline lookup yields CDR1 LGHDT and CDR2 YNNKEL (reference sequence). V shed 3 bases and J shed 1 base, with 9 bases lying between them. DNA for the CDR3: TGTGCCAGCAGCCAGAGACATTCGAACACTGAAGCTTTCTTT. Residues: CASSQRHSNTEAFF.